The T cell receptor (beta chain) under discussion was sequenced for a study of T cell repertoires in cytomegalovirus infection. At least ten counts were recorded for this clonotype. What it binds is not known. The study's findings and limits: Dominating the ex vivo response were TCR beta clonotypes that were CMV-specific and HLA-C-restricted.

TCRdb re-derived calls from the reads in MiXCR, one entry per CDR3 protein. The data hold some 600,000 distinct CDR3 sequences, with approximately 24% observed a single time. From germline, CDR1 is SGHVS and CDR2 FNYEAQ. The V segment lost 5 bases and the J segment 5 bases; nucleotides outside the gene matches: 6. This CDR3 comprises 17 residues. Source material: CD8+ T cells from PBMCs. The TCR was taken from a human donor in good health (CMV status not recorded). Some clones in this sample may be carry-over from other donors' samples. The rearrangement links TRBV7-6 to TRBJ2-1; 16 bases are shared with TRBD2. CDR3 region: CASSLGLAGGSHNEQFF. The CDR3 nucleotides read TGTGCCAGCAGCCTGGGACTAGCGGGGGGGAGCCACAATGAGCAGTTCTTC.